This T cell receptor (beta chain) is from a study of CXCR3-negative and CXCR3-positive naive CD8 T cells (dated by TCRdb to the late 2010s). Some background on the complete study: In total, roughly 130 million TRB reads were obtained, corresponding to roughly 1.5 +/- 0.3 million reads per library. The diversity and physicochemical repertoire analyses included around 10 donors pooled from two independent experiments. The TRBV-TRBJ cluster analysis covered naive subsets from roughly 5 donors and memory cells from 3 donors.

Comment on this clonotype: Its antigen has not been determined.

Instrument on record: NextSeq 550. The Human TCR Profiling Kit (MiLaboratory) was used to make UMI-labeled 5' RACE TRB cDNA libraries. cDNA synthesis used the entire amount of extracted RNA, and PCR amplification then used the entire amount of cDNA produced. Libraries were prepared in parallel with an identical number of PCR cycles. The source study handled its data this way. With a minimum of two reads required per UMI, MIGEC and MiXCR pulled out about 52,000 +/- 9,100 unique UMI-labeled TRB cDNA molecules from each library. On average, each library contained approximately 40,000 +/- 10,000 functional in-frame TRB CDR3 nucleotide clonotypes without stop codons. After each sample was downsampled to 5000 UMI-labeled TRB molecules, VDJtools was used to calculate diversity metrics such as normalized Shannon-Wiener and Chao1. VDJtools was used to calculate clonotype-size-weighted physicochemical properties of the central five CDR3 residues, namely interaction energy, strength, volume and Kidera factor 4. TCRdb reprocessed the reads, and each CDR3 protein sequence is entered once, without DNA. TCRdb's processing, not the study's, gives the V and J calls here. The sample's clone listing holds about 82,000 distinct CDR3 sequences. The ten largest account for about 1.1% of the sample.

The CDR3 runs 18 residues from the cysteine to the phenylalanine. The protein alone is recorded here. CDR1 is given as SEHNR and CDR2 as FQNEAQ, both from the germline V gene (reference sequence). Findings and caveats that apply to the study as a whole: Both naive subsets had comparably high repertoire diversity, while memory CD8+ T cells had much lower repertoire diversity. CXCR3 expression partially decreased after cryopreservation, so most assays used freshly isolated PBMCs. Within the same donor, TRBV-TRBJ usage looked similar between naive CXCR3-negative and CXCR3-positive cells, but memory cells had distinct patterns. Because surface CD5, which is linked to self-reactivity in mice, was comparable between the naive subsets, TCR interaction strength was also inferred from the physicochemical properties of TRB CDR3s. Compared with CXCR3-negative naive cells, CXCR3-positive naive cells had TRB CDR3s with higher hydrophobicity (lower Kidera factor 4), lower energy, and higher strength and volume indices.

Each CD8+ T cell subset was flow-sorted in triplicate, with under 350,000 cells per subset placed directly into RLT lysis buffer. Naive CD8+ T cells were defined stringently as CD45RO-CCR7+CD27+CD95- to exclude memory contaminants. Using standard density gradient centrifugation, peripheral blood mononuclear cells were isolated from buffy coats. A FACSAria III was used to flow-sort naive CXCR3-negative and CXCR3-positive CD8+ T cells. Total RNA was extracted from sorted cells using an RNeasy Mini Kit. This TCR derives from a human donor in good health. Some clones in this sample may be carry-over from other donors' samples. The sequence is built from TRBV7-9 and TRBJ2-2; the D call of TRBD1 rests on TCRdb alone, since no DNA is present to check it. Sample: naive CXCR3- CD8+ T cells from blood. This sample's cell subset or site label indicates: CD45RO-CCR7+CD27+CD95- naive CD8+ T cells lacking CXCR3 (TNR3-). This receptor carries the CDR3 CASSIDRDRVSNTGELFF.